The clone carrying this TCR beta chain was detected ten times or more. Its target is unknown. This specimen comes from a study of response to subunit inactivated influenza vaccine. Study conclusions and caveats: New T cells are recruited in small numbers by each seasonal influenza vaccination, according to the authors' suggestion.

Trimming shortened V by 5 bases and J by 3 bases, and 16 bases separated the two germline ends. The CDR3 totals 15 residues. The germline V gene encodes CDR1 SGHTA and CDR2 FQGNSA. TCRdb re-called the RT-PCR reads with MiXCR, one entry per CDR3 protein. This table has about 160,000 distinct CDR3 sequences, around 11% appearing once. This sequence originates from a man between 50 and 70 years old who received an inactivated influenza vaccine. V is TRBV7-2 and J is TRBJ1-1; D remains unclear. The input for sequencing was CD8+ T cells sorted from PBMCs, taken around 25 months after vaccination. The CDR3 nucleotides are TGTGCCAGCAGCCCGAACCTACAAGGGTACACTGAAGCTTTCTTT. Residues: CASSPNLQGYTEAFF.